This T cell receptor (beta chain) was sequenced during a study of CXCR3-negative and CXCR3-positive naive CD8 T cells (dated by TCRdb to about 2019). The study in broad terms: In total, roughly 150 million TRB reads were obtained, or roughly 1.5 +/- 0.3 million reads per library. Diversity and physicochemical repertoire analyses covered about a dozen donors pooled from two independent experiments. The TRBV-TRBJ cluster analysis covered naive subsets from 5 donors and memory cells from 3 donors.

The CDR3 numbers 14 residues from cysteine through phenylalanine. DNA for this receptor is not on file. CDR1 and CDR2 are read off the germline V gene as MRHNA and SNTAGT. Each CD8+ T cell subset was flow-sorted in triplicate, and 300,000 cells per subset were placed directly into RLT lysis buffer. To keep memory contaminants out, a stringent definition of naive CD8+ T cells was applied: CD45RO-CCR7+CD27+CD95-. Standard density gradient centrifugation was used to isolate peripheral blood mononuclear cells from buffy coats. A FACSAria III was used to flow-sort naive CXCR3-negative and CXCR3-positive CD8+ T cells. An RNeasy Mini Kit was used to extract total RNA from the sorted cells. Paper-wide results and their limitations: Similar TRBV-TRBJ usage was shown by naive CXCR3-negative and CXCR3-positive cells from the same donor, whereas distinct patterns were shown by memory cells. Because surface CD5, which is linked to self-reactivity in mice, was comparable between the naive subsets, TCR interaction strength was also inferred from TRB CDR3 physicochemical properties. TRB CDR3s from CXCR3-positive naive cells showed higher hydrophobicity (lower Kidera factor 4), lower energy, and higher strength and volume indices than CXCR3-negative naive cells. Comparably high repertoire diversity was found in both naive subsets, whereas much lower repertoire diversity was found in memory CD8+ T cells. Because CXCR3 expression was partially decreased after cryopreservation, freshly isolated PBMCs were used for most assays.

In the case of this clonotype: Its antigen is unknown.

This sample was sequenced with a NextSeq 550. The Human TCR Profiling Kit (MiLaboratory) was used to prepare UMI-labeled 5' RACE TRB cDNA libraries. cDNA synthesis used the entire amount of extracted RNA, and PCR amplification then used the entire amount of cDNA produced. The libraries were made side by side, with each library going through the same number of PCR cycles. The published analysis was carried out like this. With a minimum of two reads required per UMI, MIGEC and MiXCR pulled out about 53,000 +/- 10,000 unique UMI-labeled TRB cDNA molecules from each library. On average, around 40,000 +/- 10,000 functional in-frame TRB CDR3 nucleotide clonotypes lacking stop codons were found per library. After downsampling to 5000 UMI-labeled TRB molecules per sample, diversity metrics, including normalized Shannon-Wiener and Chao1, were computed in VDJtools. For the central five CDR3 residues, VDJtools calculated physicochemical properties weighted by clonotype size, namely interaction energy, strength, volume and Kidera factor 4. TCRdb reprocessed the reads and assigns one entry to each CDR3 protein sequence, leaving out DNA. The V and J calls, along with clone size, are taken from TCRdb and not from the paper's own processing. This sample's clone table shows some 150,000 distinct CDR3 sequences. Clones ranked in the top ten supply over 0.25% of the sample.

The sample consisted of naive CXCR3+ CD8+ T cells from blood. This specimen's cell subset or site label, per the study, means: CD45RO-CCR7+CD27+CD95- naive CD8+ T cells expressing CXCR3 (TNR3+). The receptor's source is a human donor in good health. Some clones in this sample may be carry-over from other donors' samples. The V and J genes are TRBV6-4 and TRBJ2-6; TCRdb picks TRBD1, but there is no DNA to check that call. The CDR3 reads as follows: CASSPGTGANVLTF.